The 9 T cell receptor beta chains presented below share a single source sample, sequenced in a study of T cells in Graves' hyperthyroidism and ophthalmopathy. TCR beta CDR3 region amplification was performed from RNA transcripts. Carried out on the TCR CDR3, a first-round RT-PCR used the HTBI primer set. TCRdb processed the multiplex PCR reads anew with MiXCR; each CDR3 protein has one entry. The data show hundreds of thousands of distinct CDR3 sequences, with roughly 15% seen just once and under 15% held by the top ten. The sequenced sample consisted of blood. These receptors came from a woman in her 50s with Graves' ophthalmopathy.

Concerning this clonotype: A clone one base away is much larger, so this may be a read error. The V gene is TRBV5-1, the J gene TRBJ2-5; TRBD2 matches at 8 bases. The CDR3 extends over 15 amino acids. The germline gives CDR1 SGHRS, CDR2 YFSETQ. J was trimmed by 2 bases and V by 4 bases; bases with no gene match: 7. The CDR3, as DNA: TGCGCCAGCAGCCCCTCAGCGGGAGTTCAAGAGACCCAGTACTTC. It is translated as CASSPSAGVQETQYF.

This clonotype was observed at least ten times. This chain joins TRBV7-2 and TRBJ2-2; 9 nucleotides agree with TRBD1. J gave up 7 bases and V 5 bases, and 8 bases lay outside the gene matches. Looked up from germline, CDR1 is SGHTA and CDR2 is FQGNSA. The length of the CDR3 is 15 residues. The CDR3 DNA is TGTGCCAGCAGCCACCGGGACAGGGTCGGCGGGGAGCTGTTTTTT. Residues: CASSHRDRVGGELFF. Looking up the rest from reference TRBV7-2 and TRBJ2-2 gives the full variable domain: GAGVSQSPSNKVTEKGKDVELRCDPISGHTALYWYRQSLGQGLEFLIYFQGNSAPDKSGLPSDRFSAERTGGSVSTLTIQRTQQEDSAVYLCASSHRDRVGGELFFGEGSRLTVL.

In its sample, this clonotype was seen many times. This chain connects TRBV7-2 to TRBJ2-5; TRBD2 agrees at 11 bases. CDR3 size: 15 residues. V was pared by 6 bases and J by 2 bases, with 5 bases of the junction left unmatched. Per the germline V gene, CDR1 is SGHTA and CDR2 is FQGNSA. The CDR3 reads CASSWTSGPQETQYF. The CDR3, as DNA: TGTGCCAGCAGTTGGACTAGCGGGCCACAAGAGACCCAGTACTTC.

The V gene is TRBV12-3 or TRBV12-4, the J gene TRBJ2-5, with D possibly TRBD1 on 5 matching bases. This CDR3 is 12 amino acids long. The germline V and J ends were trimmed by 8 bases and 4 bases, with 11 bases remaining between them. This CDR3 reads CASGQATETQYF. CDR3 nucleotide sequence: TGTGCCAGCGGACAAGCGACAGAGACCCAGTACTTC.

Many counts were recorded for this clonotype. The chain uses TRBV2 and TRBJ2-7; D unclear. V was pared by 6 bases and J by 3 bases, with 9 bases between. Germline V gene data show CDR1 as SNHLY and CDR2 as FYNNEI. The CDR3 is 12 amino acids. As DNA, the CDR3 is TGTGCCAGCAGCTCAGAAGGCTACGAGCAGTACTTC. Amino acids: CASSSEGYEQYF. Drawing the rest from reference TRBV2 and TRBJ2-7, the complete variable domain is EPEVTQTPSHQVTQMGQEVILRCVPISNHLYFYWYRQILGQKVEFLVSFYNNEISEKSEIFDDQFSVERPDGSNFTLKIRSTKLEDSAMYFCASSSEGYEQYFGPGTRLTVT.

This clonotype was recorded a few times. V gene TRBV5-5 combines with J gene TRBJ2-3, with 8 bases aligning to TRBD1. The CDR3 length is 16 residues. V lost 4 bases, J lost 1 base, and 8 bases stayed unmatched. Germline CDR1 and CDR2: SGHKS and YYEKEE (reference sequence). CDR3 coding DNA: TGTGCCAGCAGCCTCGAGACAGGGGACCGCACAGATACGCAGTATTTT. This sequence encodes CASSLETGDRTDTQYF.

In this sample, this clonotype turned up a few times. The genes are TRBV7-9 and TRBJ1-5; perhaps TRBD1 as D (5 bases). V lost 1 base and J lost 0, with 13 bases in between. The CDR3 is 17 amino acids. CDR1 and CDR2 (germline): SEHNR, FQNEAQ (reference sequence). The CDR3: CASSLGQLDASNQPQHF. DNA of the CDR3: TGTGCCAGCAGCTTAGGACAGCTGGACGCTAGCAATCAGCCCCAGCATTTT.

Notes on this clonotype: This may stem from a read error, because a much larger clone lies one nucleotide away. This sequence joins TRBV6-1 and TRBJ2-1; perhaps TRBD2 as D (5 bases). Germline values: CDR1 MNHNS, CDR2 SASEGT. Trimming took 7 bases from V and 0 from J, leaving 19 bases between them. The CDR3 runs 17 residues. This CDR3 reads CASTRRAGPFSYNEQFF. The CDR3 bases are TGTGCCAGCACTAGGCGGGCCGGCCCCTTCTCCTACAATGAGCAGTTCTTC.

This clonotype was detected many times. J is TRBJ2-5 and V is TRBV20-1; TRBD1 agrees at 7 bases. Germline V gene data show CDR1 as DFQATT and CDR2 as SNEGSKA (reference sequence). Germline trimming cut 1 base from V and 2 bases from J; bases unmatched to any gene: 10. The CDR3 is 16 residues long. The CDR3 loop is CSARGTGAAIQETQYF. In DNA form, the CDR3 reads TGCAGTGCTAGAGGTACAGGGGCAGCGATTCAAGAGACCCAGTACTTC.